The 20 T cell receptor beta chains below were found in one sample sequenced in a study of cytomegalovirus exposure and HLA in healthy donors. The PCR made use of 60 Vbeta and 13 Jbeta primers. The protocol was immunoSEQ multiplex PCR, while the TCRdb copy is restricted to in-frame clones and leaves out a portion. The sample consists of around 200,000 clones, 80% of them appearing once. The sample taken for sequencing was PBMCs. The origin of the receptors is a boy aged 10-17 years in good health and CMV-seronegative.

This clone appeared a few times. This sequence joins TRBV11-2 and TRBJ2-7; 9 nucleotides align to TRBD1. The CDR3 runs to 14 residues. The germline gives CDR1 SGHAT, CDR2 FQNNGV. V was pared by 6 bases and J by 2 bases, with 5 bases of the junction left unmatched. CDR3 bases: TGTGCCAGCAGGTTCGGGACAGGGACCTACGAGCAGTACTTC. Protein sequence: CASRFGTGTYEQYF.

The rearrangement links TRBV2 to TRBJ2-1; 11 bases match TRBD2. The ends lost 7 bases at V and 12 bases at J; junction bases unmatched: 14. Germline CDR1 and CDR2: SNHLY and FYNNEI. CDR3 length: 15 residues. CDR3 protein: CASTLSGGANVGQFF. The DNA for the CDR3 is TGTGCCAGCACCCTTAGCGGGGGGGCCAATGTTGGGCAGTTCTTC.

CDR3 protein: CASSLKGQGYGYTF. The DNA of the CDR3 is TGTGCCAGCAGCTTGAAGGGACAGGGTTATGGCTACACCTTC. The chain is built from TRBV5-6 and TRBJ1-2, with TRBD1 identical over 9 bases. Looked up from germline, CDR1 is SGHDT and CDR2 is YYEEEE. This CDR3 region has 14 residues. Trimming cost V 1 base and J 5 bases; bases outside gene matches: 3.

This chain links TRBV10-3 with TRBJ2-1; a possible D gene is TRBD2 (5 bases). The CDR3 runs 15 residues. In germline, CDR1 is ENHRY, CDR2 SYGVKD. Trimming stripped 7 bases from V and 8 bases from J, with 21 bases between. The CDR3 protein is CAIKEGRLGSDEQFF. CDR3 DNA sequence: TGTGCCATCAAAGAGGGCCGCCTCGGATCCGATGAGCAGTTCTTC.

The genes are TRBV5-1 and TRBJ2-7, with 7 bases lining up with TRBD1. This CDR3 has 16 residues. V lost 0 bases and J lost 6; bases outside the gene matches: 12. CDR1 and CDR2 from the germline V gene are SGHRS and YFSETQ. CDR3 bases: TGCGCCAGCAGCTTGGGCTTTGGGACAGCCGCGTCCGAGCAGTACTTC. This gives the protein CASSLGFGTAASEQYF.

The rearrangement uses TRBV4-3 and TRBJ2-7; 8 bases are a match to TRBD1. The germline CDR1 and CDR2 sequences are LGHNA and YSLEER. Trimming removed 4 bases from V and 3 bases from J; junction bases left unmatched: 8. This CDR3 contains 15 residues. The CDR3 coding sequence is TGCGCCAGCAGCCCGTGGACAGGGAGTCTCTACGAGCAGTACTTC. It translates to CASSPWTGSLYEQYF.

The chain employs TRBV2 and TRBJ1-1, with D possibly matching TRBD1 (6 bases). CDR3 length: 17 amino acids. Looked up from germline, CDR1 is SNHLY and CDR2 is FYNNEI. V shed 0 bases and J shed 1 base, with 15 bases lying between them. CDR3 sequence: CASSEALLGTWNTEAFF. The CDR3 DNA reads as TGTGCCAGCAGTGAAGCGCTTCTTGGGACATGGAACACTGAAGCTTTCTTT.

This clone came up a few times. CDR3 in DNA: TGTGCCAGCAGTTTAGTCCCGACTTCGAAGGGGGAAAAACTGTTTTTT. Translation gives CASSLVPTSKGEKLFF. J is TRBJ1-4 and V is TRBV27, with a tentative D call TRBD1 (5 bases). From germline, CDR1 is MNHEY and CDR2 SMNVEV (reference sequence). CDR3 size: 16 residues. Deletions cut 2 bases from V and 8 bases from J, with 18 bases between.

The genes are TRBV5-8 and TRBJ1-5; 9 bases align to TRBD1. The germline CDR1 and CDR2 sequences are SGHTS and YDEGEE. The J segment lost 7 bases and the V segment lost 2 bases, leaving 13 bases of the junction unmatched. The CDR3 spans 17 residues. CDR3 sequence: CASSFLRQGVWGQPQHF. The CDR3 nucleotides are TGTGCCAGCAGCTTCCTACGACAGGGGGTTTGGGGCCAGCCCCAGCATTTT.

The rearrangement links TRBV6-1 to TRBJ2-1, with D unclear. V dropped 3 bases and J dropped 8 bases, with 11 bases sitting between them. The germline V gene has CDR1 MNHNS and CDR2 SASEGT. CDR3 length: 13 residues. For the CDR3, the DNA is TGTGCCAGCAGTGACGGTATCGAGCATGAGCAGTTCTTC. Translating gives CASSDGIEHEQFF.

The chain combines TRBV5-5 with TRBJ2-5; D is perhaps TRBD1 (5 bases). Trimming pared 0 bases from V and 5 bases from J, leaving 11 bases between. The germline V gene encodes CDR1 SGHKS and CDR2 YYEKEE (reference sequence). This CDR3 has 14 amino acids. CDR3 DNA sequence: TGTGCCAGCAGCTTGGTTGGGGCACGGGAGACCCAGTACTTC. As protein: CASSLVGARETQYF.

The chain has TRBV19 and TRBJ2-7, with a tentative D call TRBD2 (6 bases). The germline V and J ends were trimmed by 5 bases and 2 bases, with 16 bases remaining between them. CDR3 size: 15 residues. The germline V gene has CDR1 LNHDA and CDR2 SQIVND (reference sequence). For the CDR3, the DNA is TGTGCCAGTAGTCACAACGGAGGGGCCCCCTACGAGCAGTACTTC. Translation: CASSHNGGAPYEQYF.

CDR3 nucleotide sequence: TGTGCCAGCGAACGGGGAGGGGAAGGAAACACCATATATTTT. Its protein is CASERGGEGNTIYF. V usage is TRBV5-5 and J usage is TRBJ1-3, with D perhaps matching TRBD1 (5 bases). V gave up 7 bases and J gave up 4 bases, with 15 bases separating them. The CDR3 length is 14 residues. The V gene's germline CDR1 is SGHKS and CDR2 YYEKEE (reference sequence).

This clone was observed once. This chain uses TRBV9 with TRBJ2-3; D gene uncertain. The CDR3 is 16 amino acids. Per the germline V gene, CDR1 is SGDLS and CDR2 is YYNGEE. V lost 0 bases and J lost 4, with 15 bases in between. The CDR3 DNA reads as TGTGCCAGCAGCGTAGGTTTTGTTCAGCGTGCAGATACGCAGTATTTT. Encoded protein: CASSVGFVQRADTQYF.

This clone was detected a few times. V gene TRBV30 combines with J gene TRBJ1-1, with 9 bases identical to TRBD1. Germline V CDR1 and CDR2: GTSNPN, SVGIG (reference sequence). V lost 3 bases to trimming and J lost 10 bases; unmatched junction nucleotides: 6. The CDR3 is made up of 12 amino acids. CDR3 bases: TGTGCCTGGAGACAGGGGGCGTGGGGAGCTTTCTTT. Translating it yields CAWRQGAWGAFF. Variable domain in full (rest from reference TRBV30 and TRBJ1-1): SQTIHQWPATLVQPVGSPLSLECTVEGTSNPNLYWYRQAAGRGLQLLFYSVGIGQISSEVPQNLSASRPQDRQFILSSKKLLLSDSGFYLCAWRQGAWGAFFGQGTRLTVV.

This clone has just one count. The genes are TRBV20-1 and TRBJ1-4, with D possibly being TRBD1 (5 bases). The CDR3 consists of 11 residues. The germline V gene encodes CDR1 DFQATT and CDR2 SNEGSKA (reference sequence). The V gene lost 4 bases and the J gene lost 13 bases, with 13 bases spanning the gap. In nucleotides, the CDR3 is TGCAGTGCTATTCGGGGACTACGACTGTTTTTT. This encodes CSAIRGLRLFF.

This sequence joins TRBV5-1 and TRBJ1-1; D is ambiguous. Germline CDR1 reads SGHRS; CDR2 reads YFSETQ. Trimming stripped 3 bases from V and 4 bases from J, with 22 bases between. The CDR3 runs to 17 residues. Written as DNA, the CDR3 is TGCGCCAGCAGCTCTTCCGTGCGGGCCGGGAGCGTCACTGAAGCTTTCTTT. It is translated as CASSSSVRAGSVTEAFF.

The genes are TRBV4-2 and TRBJ1-2; TRBD1 aligns across 8 bases. The CDR3 spans 15 residues. The ends lost 1 base at V and 6 bases at J; junction bases unmatched: 7. From germline, CDR1 is LGHNA and CDR2 YNFKEQ. CDR3 nucleotides: TGTGCCAGCAGCCAAGCAGGGGGCGATGTCGATGGCTACACCTTC. Its translation: CASSQAGGDVDGYTF.

The chain links TRBV5-4 to TRBJ2-1; 8 bases align to TRBD1. CDR3 length: 17 amino acids. Per the germline V gene, CDR1 is SGHNT and CDR2 is YYREEE (reference sequence). The J segment lost 2 bases and the V segment lost 7 bases, leaving 14 bases of the junction unmatched. The CDR3 reads CASPGVRGRGPYNEQFF. The CDR3, as DNA: TGTGCCAGCCCTGGAGTTAGGGGCAGGGGGCCCTACAATGAGCAGTTCTTC.

The chain carries TRBV4-3 and TRBJ1-2; D perhaps matches TRBD1 (5 bases). Germline CDR1 reads LGHNA; CDR2 reads YSLEER. Deletions cut 0 bases from V and 7 bases from J, with 18 bases between. This CDR3 comprises 16 residues. The CDR3 here is CASSQDLVTTVGGYTF. For the CDR3, the DNA is TGCGCCAGCAGCCAAGATCTGGTCACGACAGTCGGTGGCTACACCTTC.